This TCR beta chain stems from a study of graft-versus-host responses after intestinal transplantation. Study background: Transplants were multivisceral, liver-intestinal, or isolated intestinal. Study results and caveats: Early post-transplant HvG declines showed an association with peak circulating GvH clone levels.

Sequenced by immunoSEQ multiplex PCR; TCRdb stores in-frame clones only, minus some. The sample includes around 100,000 clones, more than 85% of them seen just once. As regards this clone: The target antigen is unknown.

V lost 5 bases and J 3 bases, leaving 4 bases between the germline ends. Germline CDR1 SNHLY, CDR2 FYNNEI. The CDR3 length is 12 residues. The sequencing used unstimulated CD4+ T cells sorted from spleen or lymph node cells, collected before transplant. The receptor's source is a human donor who was the organ donor for an intestinal transplant. This chain connects TRBV2 to TRBJ2-2; D call uncertain. The DNA for the CDR3 is TGTGCCAGCAGTTCCTACACCGGGGAGCTGTTTTTT. It translates to CASSSYTGELFF.